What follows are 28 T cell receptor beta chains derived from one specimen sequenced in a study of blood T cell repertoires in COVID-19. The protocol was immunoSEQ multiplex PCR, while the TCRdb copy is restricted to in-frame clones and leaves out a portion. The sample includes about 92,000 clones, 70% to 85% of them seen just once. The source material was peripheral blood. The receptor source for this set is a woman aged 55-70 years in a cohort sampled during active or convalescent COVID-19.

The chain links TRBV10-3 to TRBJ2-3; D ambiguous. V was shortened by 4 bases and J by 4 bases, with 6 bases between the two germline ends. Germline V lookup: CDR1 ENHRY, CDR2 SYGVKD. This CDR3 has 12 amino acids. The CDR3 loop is CAISVVADTQYF. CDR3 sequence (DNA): TGTGCCATCAGTGTGGTAGCAGATACGCAGTATTTT.

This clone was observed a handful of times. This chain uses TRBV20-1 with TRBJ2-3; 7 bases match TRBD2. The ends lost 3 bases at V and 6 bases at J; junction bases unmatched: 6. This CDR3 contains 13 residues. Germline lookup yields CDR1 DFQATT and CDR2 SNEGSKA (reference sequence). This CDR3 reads CSASPSGADTQYF. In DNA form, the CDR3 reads TGCAGTGCTAGTCCGAGCGGGGCGGATACGCAGTATTTT.

CDR3 bases: TGCAGCGTTGAAGGGGCCAGCTCCTACAATGAGCAGTTCTTC. This encodes CSVEGASSYNEQFF. This sequence joins TRBV29-1 and TRBJ2-1; D is undetermined. The CDR3 has 14 amino acids. Germline V gene data show CDR1 as SQVTM and CDR2 as ANQGSEA. V was trimmed by 1 base and J by 0 bases, leaving 7 bases between them.

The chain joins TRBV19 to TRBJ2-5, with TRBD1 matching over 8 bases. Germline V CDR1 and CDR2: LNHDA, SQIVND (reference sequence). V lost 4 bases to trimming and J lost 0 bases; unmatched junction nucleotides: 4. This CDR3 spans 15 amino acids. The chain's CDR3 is CASSTQTGDQETQYF. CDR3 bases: TGTGCCAGTAGTACTCAGACAGGGGACCAAGAGACCCAGTACTTC.

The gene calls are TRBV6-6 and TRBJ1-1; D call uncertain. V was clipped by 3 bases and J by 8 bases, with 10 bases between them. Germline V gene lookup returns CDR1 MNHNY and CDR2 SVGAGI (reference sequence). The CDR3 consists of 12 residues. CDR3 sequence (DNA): TGTGCCAGCAGTTATGGGGAGTGGGAAGCTTTCTTT. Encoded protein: CASSYGEWEAFF.

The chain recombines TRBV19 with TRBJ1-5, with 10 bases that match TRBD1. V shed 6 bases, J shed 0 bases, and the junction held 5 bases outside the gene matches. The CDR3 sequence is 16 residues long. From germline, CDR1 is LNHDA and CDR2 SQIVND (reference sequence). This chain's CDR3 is CASRGQGLYSNQPQHF. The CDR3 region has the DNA TGTGCCAGTAGGGGACAGGGGTTGTATAGCAATCAGCCCCAGCATTTT.

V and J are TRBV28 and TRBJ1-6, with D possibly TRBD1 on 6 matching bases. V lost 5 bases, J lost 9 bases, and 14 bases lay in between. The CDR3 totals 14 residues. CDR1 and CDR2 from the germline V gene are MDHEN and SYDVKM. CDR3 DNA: TGTGCCAGCAGTCCCCCAACAGGGAGTTCACCCCTCCACTTT. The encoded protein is CASSPPTGSSPLHF.

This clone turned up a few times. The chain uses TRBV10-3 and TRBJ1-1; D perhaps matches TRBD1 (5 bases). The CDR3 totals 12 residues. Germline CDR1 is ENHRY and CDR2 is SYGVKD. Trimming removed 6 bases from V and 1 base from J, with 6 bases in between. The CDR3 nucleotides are TGTGCCATCAGCAGGGCGAACACTGAAGCTTTCTTT. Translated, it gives CAISRANTEAFF.

The CDR3 loop is CASSKQSFSGANVLTF. The CDR3 DNA sequence: TGTGCCAGCAGCAAACAGAGTTTCTCTGGGGCCAACGTCCTGACTTTC. This chain links TRBV3-1 (or the pseudogene TRBV3-2) with TRBJ2-6, with D unclear. V dropped 5 bases and J dropped 0 bases, with 11 bases sitting between them. This CDR3 comprises 16 residues. Germline loops: CDR1 LGHDT, CDR2 YNNKEL (reference sequence).

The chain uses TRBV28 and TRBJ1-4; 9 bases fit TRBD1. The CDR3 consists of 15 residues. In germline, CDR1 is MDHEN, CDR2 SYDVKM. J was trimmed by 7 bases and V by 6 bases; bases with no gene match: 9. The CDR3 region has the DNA TGTGCCAGCAGAAGGACAGGGGCGCTCGGTGAAAAACTGTTTTTT. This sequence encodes CASRRTGALGEKLFF.

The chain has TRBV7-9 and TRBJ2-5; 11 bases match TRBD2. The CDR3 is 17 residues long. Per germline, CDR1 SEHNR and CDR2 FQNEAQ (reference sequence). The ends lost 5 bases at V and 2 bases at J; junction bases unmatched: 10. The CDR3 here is CASSQHVLAGGQETQYF. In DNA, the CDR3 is TGTGCCAGCAGCCAGCACGTCCTAGCGGGGGGACAAGAGACCCAGTACTTC.

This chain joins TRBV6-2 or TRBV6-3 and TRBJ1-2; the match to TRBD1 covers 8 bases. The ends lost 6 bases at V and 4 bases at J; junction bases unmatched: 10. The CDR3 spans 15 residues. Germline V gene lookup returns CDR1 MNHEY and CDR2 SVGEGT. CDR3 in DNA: TGTGCCAGCAGCCCACACCAGGGGGCCGGCTATGGCTACACCTTC. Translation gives CASSPHQGAGYGYTF.

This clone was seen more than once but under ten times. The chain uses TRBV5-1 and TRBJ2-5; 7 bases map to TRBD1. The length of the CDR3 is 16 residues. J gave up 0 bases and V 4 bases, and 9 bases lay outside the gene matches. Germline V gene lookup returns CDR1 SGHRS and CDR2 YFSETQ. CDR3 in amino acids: CASSTWDSLYQETQYF. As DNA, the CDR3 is TGCGCCAGCAGCACGTGGGACAGCCTATACCAAGAGACCCAGTACTTC.

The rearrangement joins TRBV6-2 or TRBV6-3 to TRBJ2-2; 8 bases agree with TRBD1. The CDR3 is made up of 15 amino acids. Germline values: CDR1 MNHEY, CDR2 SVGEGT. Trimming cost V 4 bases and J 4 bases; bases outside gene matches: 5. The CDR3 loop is CASSFQGAVTGELFF. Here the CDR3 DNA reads TGTGCCAGCAGTTTCCAGGGGGCGGTCACCGGGGAGCTGTTTTTT.

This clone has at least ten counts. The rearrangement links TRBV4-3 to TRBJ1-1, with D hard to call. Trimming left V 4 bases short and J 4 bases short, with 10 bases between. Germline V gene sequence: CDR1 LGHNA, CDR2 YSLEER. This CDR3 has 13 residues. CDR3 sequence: CASSLGSGTEAFF. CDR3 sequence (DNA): TGCGCCAGCAGCCTCGGCTCGGGCACTGAAGCTTTCTTT.

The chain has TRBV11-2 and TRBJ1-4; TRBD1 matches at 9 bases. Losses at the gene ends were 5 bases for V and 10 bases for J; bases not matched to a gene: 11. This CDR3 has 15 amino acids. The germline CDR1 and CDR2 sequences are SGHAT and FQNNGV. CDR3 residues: CASSINRGRVSKLFF. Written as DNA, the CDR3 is TGTGCCAGCAGCATAAACAGGGGGCGGGTCTCAAAACTGTTTTTT.

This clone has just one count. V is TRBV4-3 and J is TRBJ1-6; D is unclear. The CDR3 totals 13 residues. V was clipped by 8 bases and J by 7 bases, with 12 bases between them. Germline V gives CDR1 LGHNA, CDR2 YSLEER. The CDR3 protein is CASAVQRNSPLHF. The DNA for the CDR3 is TGCGCCAGCGCCGTCCAGAGGAATTCACCCCTCCACTTT.

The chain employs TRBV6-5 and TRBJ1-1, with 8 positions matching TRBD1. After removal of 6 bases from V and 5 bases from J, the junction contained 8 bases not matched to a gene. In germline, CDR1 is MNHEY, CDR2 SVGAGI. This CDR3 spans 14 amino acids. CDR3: CASSSPGGRTEAFF. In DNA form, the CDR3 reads TGTGCCAGCAGCTCCCCAGGGGGCCGAACTGAAGCTTTCTTT.

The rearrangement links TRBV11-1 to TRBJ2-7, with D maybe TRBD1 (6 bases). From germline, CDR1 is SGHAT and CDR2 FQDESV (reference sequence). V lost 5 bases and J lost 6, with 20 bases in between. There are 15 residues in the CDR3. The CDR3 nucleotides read TGTGCCAGCAGCCGAGCGGCCGGGACATATGGCGAGCAGTACTTC. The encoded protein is CASSRAAGTYGEQYF. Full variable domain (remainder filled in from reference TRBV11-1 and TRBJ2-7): EAEVAQSPRYKITEKSQAVAFWCDPISGHATLYWYRQILGQGPELLVQFQDESVVDDSQLPKDRFSAERLKGVDSTLKIQPAELGDSAMYLCASSRAAGTYGEQYFGPGTRLTVT.

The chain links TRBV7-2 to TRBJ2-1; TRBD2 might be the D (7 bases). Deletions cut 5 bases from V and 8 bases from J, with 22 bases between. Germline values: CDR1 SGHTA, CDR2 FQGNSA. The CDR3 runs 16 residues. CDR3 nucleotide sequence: TGTGCCAGCAGCCCACGAGGCCGGGGGGCCGTCCATGAGCAGTTCTTC. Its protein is CASSPRGRGAVHEQFF.

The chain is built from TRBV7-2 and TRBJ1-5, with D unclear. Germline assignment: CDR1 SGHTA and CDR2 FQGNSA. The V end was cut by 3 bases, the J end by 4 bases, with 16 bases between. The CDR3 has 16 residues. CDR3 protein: CASSFHSTALNQPQHF. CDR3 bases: TGTGCCAGCAGCTTCCACTCCACAGCCTTAAATCAGCCCCAGCATTTT. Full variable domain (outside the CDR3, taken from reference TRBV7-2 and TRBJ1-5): GAGVSQSPSNKVTEKGKDVELRCDPISGHTALYWYRQSLGQGLEFLIYFQGNSAPDKSGLPSDRFSAERTGGSVSTLTIQRTQQEDSAVYLCASSFHSTALNQPQHFGDGTRLSIL.

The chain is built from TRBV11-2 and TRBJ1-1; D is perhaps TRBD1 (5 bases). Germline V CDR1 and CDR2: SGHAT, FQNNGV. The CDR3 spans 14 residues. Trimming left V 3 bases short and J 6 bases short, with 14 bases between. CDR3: CASSFGGESAEAFF. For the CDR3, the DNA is TGTGCCAGCAGCTTCGGGGGTGAATCAGCTGAAGCTTTCTTT.

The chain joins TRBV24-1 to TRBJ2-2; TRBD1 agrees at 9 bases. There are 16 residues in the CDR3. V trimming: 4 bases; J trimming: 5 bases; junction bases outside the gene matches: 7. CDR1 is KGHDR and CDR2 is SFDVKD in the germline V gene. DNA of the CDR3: TGTGCCACCAGTGACCAAACAGGGGGCGCGACCGGGGAGCTGTTTTTT. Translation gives CATSDQTGGATGELFF.

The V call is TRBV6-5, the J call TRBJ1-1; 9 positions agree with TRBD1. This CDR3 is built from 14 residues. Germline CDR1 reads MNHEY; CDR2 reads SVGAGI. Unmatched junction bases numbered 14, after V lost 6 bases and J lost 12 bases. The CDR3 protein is CASRATPRDRESFF. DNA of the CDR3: TGTGCCAGCAGGGCCACTCCGAGGGACAGGGAGTCTTTCTTT.

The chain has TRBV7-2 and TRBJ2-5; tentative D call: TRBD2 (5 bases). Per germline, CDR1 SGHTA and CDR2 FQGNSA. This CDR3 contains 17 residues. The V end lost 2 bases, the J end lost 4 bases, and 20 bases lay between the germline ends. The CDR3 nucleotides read TGTGCCAGCAGCTTATTGATTAGCGTGACGGGTCGAGAGACCCAGTACTTC. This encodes CASSLLISVTGRETQYF.

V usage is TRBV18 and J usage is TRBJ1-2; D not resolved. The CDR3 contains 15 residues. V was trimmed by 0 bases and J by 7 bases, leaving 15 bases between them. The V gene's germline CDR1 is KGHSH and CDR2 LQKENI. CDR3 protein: CASSPPAGSKTGYTF. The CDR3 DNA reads TGTGCCAGCTCACCACCCGCGGGGTCCAAGACTGGCTACACCTTC.

The CDR3 DNA reads as TGTGCCAGCAGCCCCCGCCGGAGTGGGGCTTTCTTT. It specifies CASSPRRSGAFF. The chain combines TRBV2 with TRBJ1-1; D gene uncertain. The V end lost 6 bases, the J end lost 11 bases, and 16 bases lay between the germline ends. The CDR3 runs 12 residues. Germline-derived CDR1 and CDR2 are SNHLY and FYNNEI.

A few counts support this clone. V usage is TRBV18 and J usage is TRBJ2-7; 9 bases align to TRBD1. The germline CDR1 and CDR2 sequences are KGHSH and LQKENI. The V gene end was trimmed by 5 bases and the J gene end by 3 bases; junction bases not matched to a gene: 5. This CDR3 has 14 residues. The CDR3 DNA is TGTGCCAGCTCAACGGGACAGGGAAACTACGAGCAGTACTTC. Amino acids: CASSTGQGNYEQYF.